These 31 T cell receptor beta chains came from one sample sequenced in a study of shared clonotypes between healthy human individuals. Sequencing used immunoSEQ multiplex PCR; TCRdb keeps in-frame clones, though not all of them. The sample includes about 1.5 million clones, roughly 96% of them seen just once. The sequenced sample consisted of naive CD4+ T cells sorted from blood. Indicated subset: CD45RA+ positively selected. The source is a man aged 25 to 45 in good health.

This chain connects TRBV30 to TRBJ1-1, with TRBD1 matching 9 bases. V lost 3 bases and J lost 8; bases outside the gene matches: 4. Germline CDR1 reads GTSNPN; CDR2 reads SVGIG (reference sequence). This CDR3 contains 12 residues. CDR3 DNA: TGTGCCTGGAGCGGAGACAGGGGGGAAGCTTTCTTT. It translates to CAWSGDRGEAFF.

The chain uses TRBV11-2 and TRBJ2-2; 13 bases fit TRBD2. The V gene's germline CDR1 is SGHAT and CDR2 FQNNGV. This CDR3 is built from 16 residues. The V and J ends lost 5 bases and 4 bases, in that order; junction bases with no gene match: 4. CDR3 DNA sequence: TGTGCCAGCAGCATCACTAGCGGGAGGGCCACCGGGGAGCTGTTTTTT. This codes for CASSITSGRATGELFF.

The rearrangement links TRBV18 to TRBJ2-4; TRBD2 aligns across 15 bases. V dropped 4 bases and J dropped 5; count of bases not matched to a gene: 6. CDR1 and CDR2 from the germline V gene are KGHSH and LQKENI. The CDR3 length is 17 residues. The CDR3 coding sequence is TGTGCCAGCTCACTCCGGACTAGCGGGAGGGATCAAAACATTCAGTACTTC. Protein sequence: CASSLRTSGRDQNIQYF. Using reference TRBV18 and TRBJ2-4 for the parts outside the CDR3, the full variable domain is NAGVMQNPRHLVRRRGQEARLRCSPMKGHSHVYWYRQLPEEGLKFMVYLQKENIIDESGMPKERFSAEFPKEGPSILRIQQVVRGDSAAYFCASSLRTSGRDQNIQYFGAGTRLSVL.

V is TRBV5-1 and J is TRBJ1-2; no clear D. This CDR3 is built from 12 residues. With 2 bases removed from V and 5 bases from J, the gap between germline ends came to 7 bases. Germline loops: CDR1 SGHRS, CDR2 YFSETQ. In nucleotides, the CDR3 is TGCGCCAGCAGCTTAGAGGCATATGGCTACACCTTC. Translation: CASSLEAYGYTF.

The chain employs TRBV27 and TRBJ1-5, with D perhaps TRBD1 (6 bases). With 2 bases removed from V and 7 bases from J, the gap between germline ends came to 18 bases. Germline loops: CDR1 MNHEY, CDR2 SMNVEV (reference sequence). The CDR3 covers 16 residues. Here the CDR3 reads CASSLGGAGDGQPQHF. As DNA, the CDR3 is TGTGCCAGCAGTTTAGGGGGAGCAGGGGATGGGCAGCCCCAGCATTTT.

The V and J genes are TRBV7-2 and TRBJ2-7, with D hard to call. Germline V gene sequence: CDR1 SGHTA, CDR2 FQGNSA. The V end lost 3 bases, the J end lost 3 bases, and 3 bases lay between the germline ends. This CDR3 comprises 11 residues. This CDR3 is CASSFFYEQYF. The CDR3 nucleotides are TGTGCCAGCAGCTTTTTCTACGAGCAGTACTTC.

This clone was counted a single time. The J gene is TRBJ2-7, the V gene TRBV4-3; D uncertain. Per the germline V gene, CDR1 is LGHNA and CDR2 is YSLEER. Between the trimmed V and J ends, which lost 1 base and 6 bases, there was a span of 13 bases. There are 14 residues in the CDR3. The CDR3 DNA reads TGCGCCAGCAGCCAAGGGAAATCTCTTTCCGAGCAGTACTTC. It encodes CASSQGKSLSEQYF.

This rearrangement joins TRBV19 to TRBJ1-5, with 9 nucleotides matching TRBD1. V was clipped by 11 bases and J by 7 bases; unmatched bases: 18. CDR1 and CDR2 (germline): LNHDA, SQIVND (reference sequence). This CDR3 is built from 16 residues. The CDR3: CASALGDRVGEQPQHF. CDR3 nucleotide sequence: TGTGCCTCAGCGTTGGGGGACAGGGTCGGGGAGCAGCCCCAGCATTTT. Full variable domain (rest looked up from reference TRBV19 and TRBJ1-5): DGGITQSPKYLFRKEGQNVTLSCEQNLNHDAMYWYRQDPGQGLRLIYYSQIVNDFQKGDIAEGYSVSREKKESFPLTVTSAQKNPTAFYLCASALGDRVGEQPQHFGDGTRLSIL.

The chain couples TRBV23-1 to TRBJ2-7; maybe TRBD2 (6 bases). TRBV23-1 is an open reading frame, and its role is uncertain. The V end was cut by 4 bases, the J end by 2 bases, with 21 bases between. The CDR3 length is 17 residues. CDR3 bases: TGCGCCAGCAGTCTTCGCGAGGAGGGCGACCTTACCTACGAGCAGTACTTC. The encoded protein is CASSLREEGDLTYEQYF.

V usage is TRBV6-5 and J usage is TRBJ2-1; no firm D call. Germline-derived CDR1 and CDR2 are MNHEY and SVGAGI. The CDR3 runs 13 residues. Trimming removed 8 bases at V and 0 bases at J, with 8 bases between. The CDR3 DNA reads TGTGCCAGCCGGGCAGACTCCTACAATGAGCAGTTCTTC. It is translated as CASRADSYNEQFF.

This clone was counted a single time. The V call is TRBV19, the J call TRBJ2-1; D is unresolved. The length of the CDR3 is 12 residues. Trimming left V 0 bases short and J 10 bases short, with 7 bases between. Germline V gene sequence: CDR1 LNHDA, CDR2 SQIVND (reference sequence). CDR3 region: CASSIDKLEQFF. CDR3 sequence (DNA): TGTGCCAGTAGTATAGATAAACTAGAGCAGTTCTTC.

As regards this clone: Without the conserved terminal phenylalanine or tryptophan, this CDR3 likely stems from a read error. The DNA is omitted, as the CDR3 cannot be located on it reliably, and the CDR3 follows TCRdb's listing. The chain joins TRBV28 to TRBJ2-7. CDR1 MDHEN and CDR2 SYDVKM come from the germline V gene. The CDR3 has 12 amino acids, counting both end residues. The CDR3 reads CASSFSGTEPLY.

This sequence joins TRBV4-1 and TRBJ1-5; TRBD1 aligns across 8 bases. Trimming cost V 6 bases and J 5 bases; bases outside gene matches: 6. There are 14 residues in the CDR3. Germline lookup yields CDR1 MGHRA and CDR2 YSYEKL. The CDR3 protein is CASSPRDRYQPQHF. The DNA of the CDR3 is TGCGCCAGCAGTCCCCGGGACAGGTATCAGCCCCAGCATTTT.

The chain carries TRBV28 and TRBJ1-2; D gene ambiguous. From germline, CDR1 is MDHEN and CDR2 SYDVKM. V lost 10 bases and J 1 base, leaving 10 bases between the germline ends. The CDR3 contains 12 residues. CDR3 DNA sequence: TGTGCCAACAAGGCCCATAACTATGGCTACACCTTC. This codes for CANKAHNYGYTF.

The gene calls are TRBV7-3 and TRBJ1-5; maybe TRBD1 (5 bases). Germline values: CDR1 SGHTA, CDR2 FQGTGA. V was pared by 5 bases and J by 5 bases, with 10 bases between. CDR3 length equals 13 residues. The CDR3 reads CASSTGDDQPQHF. DNA of the CDR3: TGTGCCAGCAGCACGGGGGATGATCAGCCCCAGCATTTT.

V gene TRBV19 combines with J gene TRBJ2-6; the D is unclear. Germline V gives CDR1 LNHDA, CDR2 SQIVND (reference sequence). This CDR3 has 14 amino acids. V was clipped by 9 bases and J by 4 bases, with 13 bases between them. This CDR3 reads CASEKFDGANVLTF. The CDR3 DNA reads TGTGCCAGCGAAAAATTTGACGGGGCCAACGTCCTGACTTTC.

The chain carries TRBV5-1 and TRBJ1-1; D is possibly TRBD1 (6 bases). Trimming took off 4 bases at V and 2 bases at J, with 9 bases between the two ends. Germline-derived CDR1 and CDR2 are SGHRS and YFSETQ. The CDR3 runs to 13 residues. The CDR3 loop is CASSQGTNTEAFF. CDR3 nucleotide sequence: TGCGCCAGCAGCCAGGGGACAAACACTGAAGCTTTCTTT.

This chain joins TRBV13 and TRBJ2-2; D is unresolved. Trimming removed 5 bases from V and 2 bases from J, with 9 bases in between. The CDR3 has 14 amino acids. In germline, CDR1 is PRHDT, CDR2 FYEKMQ (reference sequence). CDR3 bases: TGTGCCAGCAGCCAGAGATTCAACACCGGGGAGCTGTTTTTT. Translated: CASSQRFNTGELFF.

The chain employs TRBV2 and TRBJ1-1; D is unclear. The germline V gene has CDR1 SNHLY and CDR2 FYNNEI. The length of the CDR3 is 14 residues. The V end lost 1 base, the J end lost 3 bases, and 9 bases lay between the germline ends. CDR3 DNA: TGTGCCAGCAGTGAAGTAGGGTTTGACACTGAAGCTTTCTTT. It encodes CASSEVGFDTEAFF.

The CDR3 region is CSVEETGMDYGYTF. The CDR3 nucleotides read TGCAGCGTTGAGGAGACAGGGATGGACTATGGCTACACCTTC. The chain couples TRBV29-1 to TRBJ1-2, with 7 bases identical to TRBD1. Germline loops: CDR1 SQVTM, CDR2 ANQGSEA. Unmatched junction bases numbered 7, after V lost 3 bases and J lost 3 bases. This CDR3 has 14 residues. The entire variable domain, with the rest obtained from reference TRBV29-1 and TRBJ1-2, is as follows: SAVISQKPSRDICQRGTSLTIQCQVDSQVTMMFWYRQQPGQSLTLIATANQGSEATYESGFVIDKFPISRPNLTFSTLTVSNMSPEDSSIYLCSVEETGMDYGYTFGSGTRLTVV.

The rearrangement joins TRBV12-5 to TRBJ1-2; tentatively, D is TRBD1 (6 bases). CDR1 and CDR2 (germline): LGHNT, FRNRAP. The CDR3 totals 14 residues. The V gene lost 3 bases and the J gene lost 2 bases, with 10 bases spanning the gap. CDR3 protein: CASGLGTQNYGYTF. In DNA form, the CDR3 reads TGTGCTAGTGGTTTAGGGACACAAAACTATGGCTACACCTTC.

J is TRBJ2-1 and V is TRBV28; 14 positions agree with TRBD2. Germline trimming cut 5 bases from V and 6 bases from J; bases unmatched to any gene: 3. The germline V gene has CDR1 MDHEN and CDR2 SYDVKM. CDR3 length equals 15 residues. CDR3 bases: TGTGCCAGCAGTCGGACTAGCGGGAGGACCAATGAGCAGTTCTTC. This gives the protein CASSRTSGRTNEQFF.

The gene calls are TRBV28 and TRBJ1-2; D unclear. This CDR3 comprises 15 residues. V lost 7 bases and J 4 bases, leaving 19 bases between the germline ends. Germline CDR1 reads MDHEN; CDR2 reads SYDVKM. CDR3 sequence: CASIDPSRDSYGYTF. In DNA form, the CDR3 reads TGTGCCAGCATCGACCCCAGTAGGGATTCCTATGGCTACACCTTC.

The chain carries TRBV5-1 and TRBJ1-3; D gene unclear. Germline CDR1 and CDR2: SGHRS and YFSETQ. The V end was cut by 0 bases, the J end by 0 bases, with 10 bases between. This CDR3 has 16 amino acids. The CDR3 sequence is CASSLEATVSGNTIYF. CDR3 nucleotide sequence: TGCGCCAGCAGCTTGGAGGCCACCGTCTCTGGAAACACCATATATTTT.

In DNA form, the CDR3 reads TGTGCCAGCAGCTCCCAGGGCATGTACAATGAGCAGTTCTTC. This codes for CASSSQGMYNEQFF. The J gene is TRBJ2-1, the V gene TRBV11-3; weak D call: TRBD1 (5 bases). The germline gives CDR1 SGHNT, CDR2 YENEEA. This CDR3 is 14 amino acids long. Deletions cut 4 bases from V and 4 bases from J, with 11 bases between.

The rearrangement joins TRBV2 to TRBJ1-4, with 8 nucleotides matching TRBD1. Germline CDR1 and CDR2: SNHLY and FYNNEI. Trimming took 4 bases from V and 3 from J; bases not matched to a gene: 7. The CDR3 runs 16 residues. The CDR3: CASSADRVASNEKLFF. The DNA for the CDR3 is TGTGCCAGCAGTGCGGACAGGGTAGCGTCTAATGAAAAACTGTTTTTT.

This clone has a single count. The chain uses TRBV11-2 and TRBJ2-7; no clear D. The CDR3 consists of 14 residues. Germline assignment: CDR1 SGHAT and CDR2 FQNNGV. Trimming cost V 0 bases and J 0 bases, with 6 bases left between them. The CDR3 is CASSLESLSYEQYF. Here the CDR3 DNA reads TGTGCCAGCAGCTTAGAATCCCTCTCCTACGAGCAGTACTTC.

V gene TRBV28 combines with J gene TRBJ2-7, with 14 nucleotides matching TRBD2. The J segment lost 6 bases and the V segment lost 5 bases, leaving 12 bases of the junction unmatched. The CDR3 totals 17 residues. Germline CDR1 reads MDHEN; CDR2 reads SYDVKM. The CDR3 spells CASSGSKGLAGVGEQYF. Written as DNA, the CDR3 is TGTGCCAGCAGTGGATCAAAGGGACTAGCGGGAGTTGGCGAGCAGTACTTC.

The genes are TRBV11-3 and TRBJ2-1, with D uncertain. V lost 3 bases and J 0 bases, leaving 6 bases between the germline ends. Looked up from germline, CDR1 is SGHNT and CDR2 is YENEEA. This CDR3 region has 14 residues. CDR3 DNA sequence: TGTGCCAGCAGCTTGTCTGGCTCCTACAATGAGCAGTTCTTC. This translates into CASSLSGSYNEQFF.

This chain connects TRBV28 to TRBJ2-7; no clear D gene. This CDR3 is built from 12 residues. CDR1 is MDHEN, CDR2 SYDVKM, per germline. V lost 8 bases and J 2 bases, leaving 10 bases between the germline ends. CDR3 amino acids: CASAAGPYEQYF. The CDR3 DNA reads TGTGCCAGCGCTGCAGGTCCCTACGAGCAGTACTTC.

The chain combines TRBV18 with TRBJ1-1; maybe TRBD1 (5 bases). Germline loops: CDR1 KGHSH, CDR2 LQKENI. CDR3 size: 14 residues. V shed 5 bases and J shed 13 bases, with 23 bases lying between them. The CDR3, as DNA: TGTGCCAGCTCAGCGTCCGGGACCCTCGGGTTGGTTTTCTTT. Protein: CASSASGTLGLVFF.